This T cell receptor beta chain derives from a study of patients and donors after allogeneic stem cell transplantation. Via MiXCR, TCRdb re-called the RT-PCR reads, giving one row per CDR3 protein. The sample yields about 960,000 distinct CDR3 sequences, roughly 18% seen once. Specimen: blood, either unsorted or a sorted T cell fraction (not recorded which). The origin of this receptor is a human donor who was either an allogeneic HSCT recipient or a stem cell or donor lymphocyte infusion donor (not recorded which). It is not recorded whose cells these are; they may come from a transplant donor.

The CDR3 sequence is CASSFKGPSSGNTIYF. The DNA of the CDR3 is TGTGCCAGCAGTTTCAAGGGCCCGAGCTCTGGAAACACCATATATTTT. The chain links TRBV12-3 or TRBV12-4 to TRBJ1-3, with D uncertain. The CDR3 has 16 residues. Trimming left V 3 bases short and J 0 bases short, with 12 bases between.